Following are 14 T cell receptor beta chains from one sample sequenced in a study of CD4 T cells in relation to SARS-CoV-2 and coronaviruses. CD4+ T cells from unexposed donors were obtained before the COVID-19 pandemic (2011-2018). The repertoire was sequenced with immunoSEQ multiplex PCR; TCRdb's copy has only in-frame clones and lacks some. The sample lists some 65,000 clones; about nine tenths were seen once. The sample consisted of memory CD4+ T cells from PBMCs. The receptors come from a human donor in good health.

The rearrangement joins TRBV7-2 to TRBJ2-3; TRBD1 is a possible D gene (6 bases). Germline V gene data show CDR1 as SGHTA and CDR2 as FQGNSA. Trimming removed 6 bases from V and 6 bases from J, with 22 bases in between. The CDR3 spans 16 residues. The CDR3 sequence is CASSLLTGHRSDTQYF. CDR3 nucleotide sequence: TGTGCCAGCAGTTTATTAACGGGACATCGCTCGGATACGCAGTATTTT. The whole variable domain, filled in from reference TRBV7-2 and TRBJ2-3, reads GAGVSQSPSNKVTEKGKDVELRCDPISGHTALYWYRQSLGQGLEFLIYFQGNSAPDKSGLPSDRFSAERTGGSVSTLTIQRTQQEDSAVYLCASSLLTGHRSDTQYFGPGTRLTVL.

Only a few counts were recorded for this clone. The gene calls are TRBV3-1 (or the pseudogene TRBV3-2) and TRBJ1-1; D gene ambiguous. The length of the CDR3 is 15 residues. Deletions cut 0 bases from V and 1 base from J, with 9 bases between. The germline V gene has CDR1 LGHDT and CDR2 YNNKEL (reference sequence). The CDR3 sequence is CASSQEDATNTEAFF. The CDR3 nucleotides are TGTGCCAGCAGCCAAGAGGATGCAACGAACACTGAAGCTTTCTTT.

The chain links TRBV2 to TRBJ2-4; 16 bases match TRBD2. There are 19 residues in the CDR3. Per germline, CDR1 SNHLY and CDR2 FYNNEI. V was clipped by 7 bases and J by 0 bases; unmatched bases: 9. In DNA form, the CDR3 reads TGTGCCAGCACCTATGAGGGGACTAGCGGGAGGGTAGCCAAAAACATTCAGTACTTC. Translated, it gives CASTYEGTSGRVAKNIQYF.

The CDR3 sequence: CATAAGGLYEQYF. The CDR3, as DNA: TGTGCCACCGCCGCGGGGGGCCTCTACGAGCAGTACTTC. The chain is built from TRBV10-3 and TRBJ2-7, with 8 nucleotides matching TRBD2. This CDR3 has 13 amino acids. Looked up from germline, CDR1 is ENHRY and CDR2 is SYGVKD. Germline trimming cut 10 bases from V and 3 bases from J; bases unmatched to any gene: 8.

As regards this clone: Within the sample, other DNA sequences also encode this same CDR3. CDR3 residues: CASSFDRNTEAFF. The CDR3 DNA follows: TGTGCCAGCAGCTTTGACCGGAACACTGAAGCTTTCTTT. The chain recombines TRBV5-4 with TRBJ1-1, with D hard to call. The CDR3 contains 13 residues. Trimming took off 2 bases at V and 1 base at J, with 6 bases between the two ends. Germline V gives CDR1 SGHNT, CDR2 YYREEE (reference sequence).

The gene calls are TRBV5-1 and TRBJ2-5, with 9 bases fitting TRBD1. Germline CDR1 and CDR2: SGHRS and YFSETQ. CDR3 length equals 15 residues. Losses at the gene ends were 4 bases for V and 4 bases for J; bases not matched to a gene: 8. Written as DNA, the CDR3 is TGCGCCAGCAGCAGTCCCGGGACAGGGACAGAGACCCAGTACTTC. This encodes CASSSPGTGTETQYF.

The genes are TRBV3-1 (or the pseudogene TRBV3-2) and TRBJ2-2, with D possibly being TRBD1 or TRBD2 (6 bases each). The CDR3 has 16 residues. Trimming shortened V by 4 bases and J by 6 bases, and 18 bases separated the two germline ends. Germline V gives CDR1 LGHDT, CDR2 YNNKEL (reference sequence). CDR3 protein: CASSRGGTMHSGELFF. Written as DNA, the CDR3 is TGTGCCAGCAGCCGTGGCGGGACAATGCATTCCGGGGAGCTGTTTTTT.

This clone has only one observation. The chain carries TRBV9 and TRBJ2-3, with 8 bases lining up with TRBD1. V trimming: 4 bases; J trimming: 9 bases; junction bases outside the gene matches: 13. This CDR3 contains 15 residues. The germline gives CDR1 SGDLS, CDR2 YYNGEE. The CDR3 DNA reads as TGTGCCAGCAGCCTCCCCGGGGGACAGGTCGACACGCAGTATTTT. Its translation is CASSLPGGQVDTQYF.

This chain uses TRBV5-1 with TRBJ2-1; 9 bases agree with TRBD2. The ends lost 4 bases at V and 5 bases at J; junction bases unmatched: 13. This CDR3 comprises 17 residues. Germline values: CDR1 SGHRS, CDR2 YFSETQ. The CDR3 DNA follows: TGCGCCAGCAGCCCCTCCCGCCAGTCTAGCGGGGACAATGAGCAGTTCTTC. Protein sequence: CASSPSRQSSGDNEQFF.

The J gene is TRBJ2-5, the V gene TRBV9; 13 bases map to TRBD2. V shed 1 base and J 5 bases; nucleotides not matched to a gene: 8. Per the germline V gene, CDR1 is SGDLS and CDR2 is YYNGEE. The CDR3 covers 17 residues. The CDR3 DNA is TGTGCCAGCAGCGTAACTAGCGGGAGGGTCGGGAGGGAGACCCAGTACTTC. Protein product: CASSVTSGRVGRETQYF.

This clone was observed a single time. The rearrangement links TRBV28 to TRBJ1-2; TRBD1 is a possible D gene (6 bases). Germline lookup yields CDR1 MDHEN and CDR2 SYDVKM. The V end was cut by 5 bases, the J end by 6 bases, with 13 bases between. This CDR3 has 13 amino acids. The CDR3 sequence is CASSPRHRDGYTF. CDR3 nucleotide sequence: TGTGCCAGCAGTCCCAGACACAGGGATGGCTACACCTTC.

CDR3 nucleotide sequence: TGTGCCAGCAGTTACTCGACTAGCGGGAAGGGCGAGCAGTACTTC. Translation gives CASSYSTSGKGEQYF. The V gene is TRBV6-5, the J gene TRBJ2-7; 11 bases agree with TRBD2. CDR3 length equals 15 residues. The germline CDR1 and CDR2 sequences are MNHEY and SVGAGI. Trimming cost V 0 bases and J 6 bases; bases outside gene matches: 4.

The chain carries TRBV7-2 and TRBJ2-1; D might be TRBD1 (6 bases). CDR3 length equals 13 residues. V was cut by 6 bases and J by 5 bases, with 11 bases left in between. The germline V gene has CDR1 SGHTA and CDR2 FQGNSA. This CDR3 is CASSQYRDNEQFF. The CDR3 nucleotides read TGTGCCAGCAGTCAGTACAGGGACAATGAGCAGTTCTTC.

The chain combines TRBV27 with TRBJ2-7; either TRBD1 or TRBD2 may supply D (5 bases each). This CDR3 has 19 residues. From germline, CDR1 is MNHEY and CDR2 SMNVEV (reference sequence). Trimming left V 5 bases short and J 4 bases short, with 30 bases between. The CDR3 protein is CASSPRDRRSEKGMYEQYF. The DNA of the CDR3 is TGTGCCAGCAGTCCTCGGGACCGACGTTCGGAGAAGGGTATGTACGAGCAGTACTTC.